A single sample gave rise to the 14 T cell receptor beta chains below, sequenced in a study of T cell changes during pregnancy in multiple sclerosis. Some clones are missing from TCRdb's copy, which holds only in-frame ones; the method was immunoSEQ multiplex PCR. The profile covers about 36,000 clones, with 88% appearing a single time and more than 5.5% taken by the ten largest. The material sequenced was CD8+ T cells from peripheral blood mononuclear cells, taken in the third trimester of pregnancy. These TCRs come from a female donor with multiple sclerosis, enrolled in a pregnancy study.

The chain is built from TRBV27 and TRBJ1-1; 10 bases align to TRBD1. There are 15 residues in the CDR3. Germline assignment: CDR1 MNHEY and CDR2 SMNVEV (reference sequence). V dropped 5 bases and J dropped 4; count of bases not matched to a gene: 7. The CDR3 spells CASSHLGQGVTEAFF. CDR3 nucleotides: TGTGCCAGCAGTCACCTAGGACAGGGGGTCACTGAAGCTTTCTTT.

The V and J genes are TRBV10-2 and TRBJ1-6; no clear D. In germline, CDR1 is WSHSY, CDR2 SAAADI. Trimming stripped 6 bases from V and 10 bases from J, with 16 bases between. The CDR3 runs 14 residues. The CDR3 DNA reads as TGCGCCAGCAGCCCCGGGGAGGGTGGATCACCCCTCCACTTT. Translation gives CASSPGEGGSPLHF.

V gene TRBV29-1 combines with J gene TRBJ2-1, with 9 bases fitting TRBD1. The CDR3 has 16 amino acids. Trimming took 5 bases from V and 5 from J; bases not matched to a gene: 13. Germline V gene data show CDR1 as SQVTM and CDR2 as ANQGSEA. The CDR3: CSVLGGDRAPDNEQFF. CDR3 sequence (DNA): TGCAGCGTTTTAGGGGGGGACAGGGCCCCCGACAATGAGCAGTTCTTC.

The chain uses TRBV7-6 and TRBJ2-5; 12 nucleotides agree with TRBD2. The germline V gene has CDR1 SGHVS and CDR2 FNYEAQ. The CDR3 consists of 19 residues. J lost 5 bases, V lost 6 bases, and 19 bases had no gene match. CDR3 in amino acids: CASSPAYGLAGRGAETQYF. CDR3 DNA sequence: TGTGCCAGCAGTCCAGCCTACGGACTAGCGGGGAGGGGCGCGGAGACCCAGTACTTC.

The V and J genes are TRBV30 and TRBJ2-7; TRBD1 matches at 7 bases. The CDR3 is 16 amino acids. V dropped 0 bases and J dropped 3; count of bases not matched to a gene: 11. Germline V lookup: CDR1 GTSNPN, CDR2 SVGIG (reference sequence). CDR3 in DNA: TGTGCCTGGAGTGTTCCGGCCACAGGGGTCAACTACGAGCAGTACTTC. Protein product: CAWSVPATGVNYEQYF.

This clone came up a few times. The CDR3 reads CATSQTSGAYNEQFF. CDR3 nucleotides: TGTGCCACCAGCCAAACTAGCGGGGCTTACAATGAGCAGTTCTTC. The gene calls are TRBV15 and TRBJ2-1, with TRBD2 matching over 10 bases. Germline V gene sequence: CDR1 LNHNV, CDR2 YYDKDF (reference sequence). The CDR3 contains 15 residues. The V and J ends lost 5 bases and 4 bases, in that order; junction bases with no gene match: 5. Looking up the rest from reference TRBV15 and TRBJ2-1 gives the full variable domain: DAMVIQNPRYQVTQFGKPVTLSCSQTLNHNVMYWYQQKSSQAPKLLFHYYDKDFNNEADTPDNFQSRRPNTSFCFLDIRSPGLGDTAMYLCATSQTSGAYNEQFFGPGTRLTVL.

This chain joins TRBV6-5 and TRBJ2-5; D is possibly TRBD2 (6 bases). There are 14 residues in the CDR3. Germline V gene lookup returns CDR1 MNHEY and CDR2 SVGAGI. With 2 bases removed from V and 4 bases from J, the gap between germline ends came to 11 bases. DNA for the CDR3: TGTGCCAGCAGTTACAGGGACTGGGGAGAGACCCAGTACTTC. It codes for CASSYRDWGETQYF.

As DNA, the CDR3 is TGTGCCAGCAGGCGGACTAGCGCCACGACGCTGAGCACAGATACGCAGTATTTT. Protein sequence: CASRRTSATTLSTDTQYF. The V and J genes are TRBV2 and TRBJ2-3; 9 bases fit TRBD2. The CDR3 length is 18 residues. Germline V gene lookup returns CDR1 SNHLY and CDR2 FYNNEI. The V gene end was trimmed by 6 bases and the J gene end by 0 bases; junction bases not matched to a gene: 13.

This rearrangement joins TRBV19 to TRBJ1-5; TRBD1 aligns across 8 bases. Germline trimming cut 6 bases from V and 3 bases from J; bases unmatched to any gene: 7. CDR3 length: 15 amino acids. Germline CDR1 and CDR2: LNHDA and SQIVND (reference sequence). Written as DNA, the CDR3 is TGTGCCAGTAGCCTCAGGGGGCAGGTCAATCAGCCCCAGCATTTT. It translates to CASSLRGQVNQPQHF.

This clone was seen a few times. This chain links TRBV9 with TRBJ2-7; no definite D call. The V gene's germline CDR1 is SGDLS and CDR2 YYNGEE. The CDR3 consists of 13 residues. V dropped 0 bases and J dropped 4 bases, with 8 bases sitting between them. The CDR3 DNA is TGTGCCAGCAGCGTAGACAGCTCTTACGAGCAGTACTTC. Translating it yields CASSVDSSYEQYF.

This sequence joins TRBV7-8 and TRBJ1-1, with D unresolved. The V and J ends lost 5 bases and 4 bases respectively, with 14 bases between them. The CDR3 has 14 residues. Germline V gene lookup returns CDR1 SGHVS and CDR2 FQNEAQ. The CDR3 DNA reads as TGTGCCAGCAGCCCCCTAGGTCGGCTCACTGAAGCTTTCTTT. Its translation: CASSPLGRLTEAFF.

The chain links TRBV28 to TRBJ2-2; D call uncertain. The CDR3 consists of 15 residues. Germline V gene data show CDR1 as MDHEN and CDR2 as SYDVKM. Trimming cost V 5 bases and J 2 bases, with 12 bases left between them. CDR3 DNA sequence: TGTGCCAGCAGTCCTCACTCCGCTAACACCGGGGAGCTGTTTTTT. It translates to CASSPHSANTGELFF.

In its sample, this clone was seen once. The chain is built from TRBV10-2 and TRBJ1-2; 10 bases agree with TRBD1. Per germline, CDR1 WSHSY and CDR2 SAAADI. This CDR3 spans 13 amino acids. V lost 6 bases, J lost 5 bases, and 3 bases stayed unmatched. As DNA, the CDR3 is TGCGCCAGCAGGTGGACAGGGGGGTATGGCTACACCTTC. Residues: CASRWTGGYGYTF.

The chain is built from TRBV13 and TRBJ2-5; weak D call: TRBD2 (5 bases). This CDR3 has 16 amino acids. Between the trimmed V and J ends, which lost 4 bases and 5 bases, there was a span of 20 bases. Germline V gene lookup returns CDR1 PRHDT and CDR2 FYEKMQ (reference sequence). CDR3 loop: CASSSRLGELRETQYF. DNA for the CDR3: TGTGCCAGCAGCTCCCGTCTCGGGGAGCTCAGGGAGACCCAGTACTTC.